What follows are 5 T cell receptor beta chains derived from one specimen sequenced in a study of CD8 T cells in ankylosing spondylitis. One entry per CDR3 protein results from TCRdb running MiXCR on the 5' RACE reads. The sample yields under 300,000 distinct CDR3 sequences, 18% seen once. Material: blood, either unsorted or a sorted T cell fraction (not recorded which). The receptors here all came from a male donor with ankylosing spondylitis or in good health (not recorded which).

The V and J genes are TRBV4-3 and TRBJ2-1, with D perhaps matching TRBD2 (6 bases). CDR3 length equals 12 residues. Germline CDR1 and CDR2: LGHNA and YSLEER. CDR3 DNA sequence: TGCGCGTCAACGGGAGACTACAATGAGCAGTTCTTC. It translates to CASTGDYNEQFF.

This chain connects TRBV4-3 to TRBJ2-2; 8 bases map to TRBD2. Germline CDR1 and CDR2: LGHNA and YSLEER. The CDR3 runs to 15 residues. Losses at the gene ends were 1 base for V and 3 bases for J; bases not matched to a gene: 1. The CDR3 DNA follows: TGCGCCAGCAGCCAAGCGGGACTAGACACCGGGGAGCTGTTTTTT. Protein: CASSQAGLDTGELFF.

This clonotype was picked up a small number of times. This rearrangement joins TRBV10-3 to TRBJ2-2; no clear D. Germline-derived CDR1 and CDR2 are ENHRY and SYGVKD. Trimming stripped 7 bases from V and 2 bases from J, with 11 bases between. CDR3 length: 14 amino acids. The CDR3 DNA sequence: TGTGCCATCAAAGAAGGTCTAAACACCGGGGAGCTGTTTTTT. It codes for CAIKEGLNTGELFF.

This clonotype was counted only a few times. The chain is built from TRBV27 and TRBJ1-2; no definite D call. The CDR3 is 13 amino acids. V was clipped by 4 bases and J by 2 bases, with 8 bases between them. Germline lookup yields CDR1 MNHEY and CDR2 SMNVEV (reference sequence). CDR3: CASSSQLNYGYTF. The CDR3 DNA is TGTGCCAGCAGTTCCCAATTAAACTATGGCTACACCTTC.

V and J are TRBV5-5 and TRBJ2-4; D is uncertain. V was pared by 5 bases and J by 2 bases, with 11 bases between. The germline CDR1 and CDR2 sequences are SGHKS and YYEKEE (reference sequence). The CDR3 is made up of 14 amino acids. CDR3: CASSRPWTKNIQYF. In nucleotides, the CDR3 is TGTGCCAGCAGTCGGCCTTGGACCAAAAACATTCAGTACTTC.